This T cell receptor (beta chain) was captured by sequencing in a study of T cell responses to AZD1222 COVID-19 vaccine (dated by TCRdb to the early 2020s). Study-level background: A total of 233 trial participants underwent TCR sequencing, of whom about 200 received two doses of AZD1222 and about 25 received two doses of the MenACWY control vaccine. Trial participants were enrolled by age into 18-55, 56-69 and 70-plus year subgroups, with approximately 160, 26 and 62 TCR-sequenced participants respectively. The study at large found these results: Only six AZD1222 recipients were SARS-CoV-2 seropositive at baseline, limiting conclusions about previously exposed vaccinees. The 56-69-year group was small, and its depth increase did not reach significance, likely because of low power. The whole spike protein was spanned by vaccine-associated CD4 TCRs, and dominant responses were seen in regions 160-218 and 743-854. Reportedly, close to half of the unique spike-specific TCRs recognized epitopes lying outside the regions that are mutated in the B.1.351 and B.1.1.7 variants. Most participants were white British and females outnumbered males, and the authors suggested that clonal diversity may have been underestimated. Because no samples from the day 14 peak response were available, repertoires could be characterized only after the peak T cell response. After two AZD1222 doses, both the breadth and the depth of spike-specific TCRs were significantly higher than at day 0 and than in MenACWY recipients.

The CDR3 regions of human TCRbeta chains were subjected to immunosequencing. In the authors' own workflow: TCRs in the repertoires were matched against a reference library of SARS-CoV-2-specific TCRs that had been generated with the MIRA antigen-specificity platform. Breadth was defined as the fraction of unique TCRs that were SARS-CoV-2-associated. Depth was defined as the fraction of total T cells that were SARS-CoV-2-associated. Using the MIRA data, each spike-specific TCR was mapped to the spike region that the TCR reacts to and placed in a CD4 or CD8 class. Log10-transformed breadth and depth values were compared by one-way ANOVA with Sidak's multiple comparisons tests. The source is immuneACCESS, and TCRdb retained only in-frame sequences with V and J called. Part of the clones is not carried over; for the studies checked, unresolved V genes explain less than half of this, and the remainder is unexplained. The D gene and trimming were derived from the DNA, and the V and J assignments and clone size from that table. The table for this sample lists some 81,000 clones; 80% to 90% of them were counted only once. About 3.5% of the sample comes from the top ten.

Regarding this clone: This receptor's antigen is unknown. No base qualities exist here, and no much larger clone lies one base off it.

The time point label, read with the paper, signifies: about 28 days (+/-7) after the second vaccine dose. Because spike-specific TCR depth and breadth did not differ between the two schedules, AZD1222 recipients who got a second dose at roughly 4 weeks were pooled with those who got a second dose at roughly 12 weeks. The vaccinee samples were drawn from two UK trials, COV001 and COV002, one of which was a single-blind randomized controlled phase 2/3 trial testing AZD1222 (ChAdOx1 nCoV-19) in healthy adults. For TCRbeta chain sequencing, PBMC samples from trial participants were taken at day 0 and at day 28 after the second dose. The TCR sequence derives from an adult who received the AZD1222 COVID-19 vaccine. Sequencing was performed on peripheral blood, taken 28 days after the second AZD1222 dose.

The CDR3 loop reads CASSWGQGYTEAFF. The nucleotide sequence reads TGTGCCAGCAGCTGGGGACAGGGGTACACTGAAGCTTTCTTT. This sequence uses TRBV5-4 and TRBJ1-1; 10 nucleotides in the junction match TRBD1. Taken from the germline V gene (reference sequence), the CDR1 and CDR2 loops are SGHNT and YYREEE. Trimming takes 3 bases off V and 3 bases off J; junction bases not matched to a gene: 2. Taken from cysteine to phenylalanine, the CDR3 has 14 residues. Solely the CDR3 DNA is kept, with 42 bases framed from the first base.